What follows are 22 T cell receptor beta chains derived from one specimen sequenced in a study of PD-L1 blockade in urothelial cancer. Time point denoted: pretreatment peripheral blood. Clones were read by immunoSEQ multiplex PCR, and TCRdb kept only the in-frame ones, dropping some. The sample includes approximately 48,000 clones, about four fifths of them seen just once. Sequences were derived from PBMCs, sampled around atezolizumab (anti-PD-L1) treatment. The receptors here all came from a man aged 65-85 years with urothelial cancer.

The chain combines TRBV2 with TRBJ1-5; TRBD1 is a possible D gene (5 bases). Germline assignment: CDR1 SNHLY and CDR2 FYNNEI. The ends were cut back, 2 bases at V and 5 bases at J, with 7 bases in the middle. CDR3 length: 13 amino acids. The CDR3 loop reads CASSEFRDQPQHF. The CDR3 nucleotides are TGTGCCAGCAGTGAATTCAGGGATCAGCCCCAGCATTTT. The full variable domain, completed using reference TRBV2 and TRBJ1-5, is EPEVTQTPSHQVTQMGQEVILRCVPISNHLYFYWYRQILGQKVEFLVSFYNNEISEKSEIFDDQFSVERPDGSNFTLKIRSTKLEDSAMYFCASSEFRDQPQHFGDGTRLSIL.

This clone was found once. The chain recombines TRBV18 with TRBJ1-2; TRBD1 aligns across 10 bases. The CDR3 sequence is 14 residues long. The V gene end was trimmed by 6 bases and the J gene end by 2 bases; junction bases not matched to a gene: 3. CDR1 and CDR2 from the germline V gene are KGHSH and LQKENI. The CDR3 protein is CASSSGQGNYGYTF. The CDR3 bases are TGTGCCAGCTCCTCGGGACAGGGGAACTATGGCTACACCTTC.

At least ten counts were recorded for this clone. In nucleotides, the CDR3 is TGTGCCACCGAGACTAGCGGGGATAACACCGGGGAGCTGTTTTTT. Amino acids: CATETSGDNTGELFF. The rearrangement joins TRBV10-3 to TRBJ2-2, with TRBD2 matching 11 bases. Germline values: CDR1 ENHRY, CDR2 SYGVKD. The CDR3 totals 15 residues. With 10 bases clipped from V and 2 bases from J, the junction kept 6 bases outside the gene matches.

The J gene is TRBJ2-3, the V gene TRBV19; D perhaps matches TRBD1 (6 bases). The V gene lost 2 bases and the J gene lost 2 bases, with 26 bases spanning the gap. The CDR3 is 20 residues long. CDR1 is LNHDA, CDR2 SQIVND, per germline (reference sequence). The CDR3 loop reads CASSIRGSWDPAIPTDTQYF. The CDR3 DNA reads TGTGCCAGTAGTATAAGGGGGTCTTGGGACCCGGCAATTCCCACAGATACGCAGTATTTT.

The rearrangement uses TRBV28 and TRBJ2-7, with 9 positions matching TRBD2. V lost 2 bases and J lost 5; bases outside the gene matches: 4. This CDR3 is 14 amino acids long. Germline assignment: CDR1 MDHEN and CDR2 SYDVKM. In DNA form, the CDR3 reads TGTGCCAGCAGTTTAATAGCGGGAGCCCACGAGCAGTACTTC. Translated, it gives CASSLIAGAHEQYF.

This chain links TRBV10-2 with TRBJ2-3; D may be TRBD2 (7 bases). The V and J ends lost 7 bases and 4 bases respectively, with 12 bases between them. CDR3 length: 13 residues. Germline CDR1 WSHSY, CDR2 SAAADI. The CDR3 protein is CASNVGGPDTQYF. The CDR3 coding sequence is TGCGCCAGCAACGTGGGGGGGCCAGATACGCAGTATTTT.

This clone was seen only a few times. The CDR3 sequence is CASSLMATGAGNTIYF. The CDR3, as DNA: TGCGCCAGCAGCTTGATGGCGACAGGGGCCGGAAACACCATATATTTT. V and J are TRBV5-1 and TRBJ1-3; 8 nucleotides agree with TRBD1. J lost 4 bases, V lost 1 base, and 7 bases had no gene match. CDR1 is SGHRS, CDR2 YFSETQ, per germline. This CDR3 region has 16 residues.

This chain uses TRBV6-4 with TRBJ2-1; 8 bases fit TRBD2. Germline trimming cut 2 bases from V and 8 bases from J; bases unmatched to any gene: 8. This CDR3 is 15 amino acids long. Germline loops: CDR1 MRHNA, CDR2 SNTAGT. The CDR3, as DNA: TGTGCCAGCAGTGACACGAGCGGGAGTTTTTATGAGCAGTTCTTC. It translates to CASSDTSGSFYEQFF.

This clone was counted between two and nine times. The J gene is TRBJ2-1, the V gene TRBV5-6, with 12 bases aligning to TRBD1. Germline CDR1 and CDR2: SGHDT and YYEEEE. The length of the CDR3 is 15 residues. The ends lost 4 bases at V and 8 bases at J; junction bases unmatched: 7. CDR3 sequence reads: CASSLGTGGIDEQFF. The CDR3 DNA is TGTGCCAGCAGCCTCGGGACAGGGGGCATCGATGAGCAGTTCTTC.

The chain employs TRBV6-5 and TRBJ2-7, with 14 bases that match TRBD2. Looked up from germline, CDR1 is MNHEY and CDR2 is SVGAGI. The CDR3 has 15 residues. J was trimmed by 2 bases and V by 4 bases; bases with no gene match: 1. CDR3 sequence reads: CASSWTSGRPYEQYF. The CDR3, as DNA: TGTGCCAGCAGTTGGACTAGCGGGAGGCCCTACGAGCAGTACTTC.

The J gene is TRBJ2-3, the V gene TRBV30, with 8 bases that match TRBD1. The CDR3 has 12 amino acids. The junction had 4 bases not matched to a gene; V was cut back by 7 bases and J by 4 bases. The V gene's germline CDR1 is GTSNPN and CDR2 SVGIG (reference sequence). The CDR3 spells CASDRAADTQYF. The CDR3 DNA is TGTGCCTCGGACAGGGCGGCAGATACGCAGTATTTT.

V is TRBV6-1 and J is TRBJ2-5, with D perhaps TRBD1 (6 bases). Germline V gene lookup returns CDR1 MNHNS and CDR2 SASEGT. This CDR3 has 14 amino acids. V gave up 5 bases and J gave up 5 bases, with 15 bases separating them. The CDR3 is CASSRQASVETQYF. The DNA for the CDR3 is TGTGCCAGCAGTCGACAGGCCAGCGTGGAGACCCAGTACTTC.

This rearrangement joins TRBV10-1 to TRBJ2-2; 9 bases match TRBD2. From germline, CDR1 is WNHNN and CDR2 SYGVQD (reference sequence). Losses at the gene ends were 3 bases for V and 7 bases for J; bases not matched to a gene: 9. This CDR3 spans 16 amino acids. The CDR3 is CASSDGGRAVNGELFF. The CDR3 DNA sequence: TGCGCCAGCAGTGACGGCGGGAGGGCCGTGAACGGGGAGCTGTTTTTT.

This sequence joins TRBV13 and TRBJ1-3, with TRBD1 matching over 9 bases. Trimming cost V 5 bases and J 2 bases; bases outside gene matches: 16. CDR1 is PRHDT, CDR2 FYEKMQ, per germline (reference sequence). This CDR3 comprises 19 residues. DNA for the CDR3: TGTGCCAGCAGCATACTCACCACAGGGGGCGCGATGGCTGGAAACACCATATATTTT. Translation: CASSILTTGGAMAGNTIYF.

V gene TRBV27 combines with J gene TRBJ1-2; perhaps TRBD1 as D (5 bases). Trimming left V 3 bases short and J 2 bases short, with 13 bases between. CDR3 length equals 15 residues. Per germline, CDR1 MNHEY and CDR2 SMNVEV (reference sequence). CDR3 residues: CASSFSRGLNYGYTF. The CDR3 coding sequence is TGTGCCAGCAGTTTTAGCCGGGGACTAAACTATGGCTACACCTTC.

The rearrangement uses TRBV19 and TRBJ1-2, with 10 positions matching TRBD1. Trimming removed 6 bases from V and 4 bases from J; junction bases left unmatched: 8. In germline, CDR1 is LNHDA, CDR2 SQIVND (reference sequence). CDR3 size: 15 residues. The CDR3 nucleotides read TGTGCCAGTAGCCCCGGGACAGGGGTTGGCTATGGCTACACCTTC. Translated: CASSPGTGVGYGYTF.

This clone has only one observation. The genes are TRBV27 and TRBJ2-7; 7 bases are a match to TRBD2. The junction had 18 bases not matched to a gene; V was cut back by 8 bases and J by 8 bases. The germline gives CDR1 MNHEY, CDR2 SMNVEV (reference sequence). The CDR3 length is 15 residues. The CDR3 DNA reads TGTGCCAGCGCGAAGATCGCGGGAGCCCCTCTAAAGCAGTACTTC. Protein: CASAKIAGAPLKQYF.

The chain is built from TRBV25-1 and TRBJ2-7, with a tentative D call TRBD2 (6 bases). CDR3 length: 14 residues. V was cut by 6 bases and J by 2 bases, with 14 bases left in between. Germline V gene data show CDR1 as MGHDK and CDR2 as SYGVNS. CDR3 region: CASSPEGPTYEQYF. CDR3 nucleotide sequence: TGTGCCAGCAGCCCGGAGGGACCTACCTACGAGCAGTACTTC.

J is TRBJ1-1 and V is TRBV29-1; the D is unclear. Trimming left V 6 bases short and J 4 bases short, with 15 bases between. In germline, CDR1 is SQVTM, CDR2 ANQGSEA. CDR3 length: 13 amino acids. The CDR3 sequence is CSVVLGSGTEAFF. DNA of the CDR3: TGCAGCGTGGTACTAGGGTCTGGCACTGAAGCTTTCTTT. Full variable domain (rest looked up from reference TRBV29-1 and TRBJ1-1): SAVISQKPSRDICQRGTSLTIQCQVDSQVTMMFWYRQQPGQSLTLIATANQGSEATYESGFVIDKFPISRPNLTFSTLTVSNMSPEDSSIYLCSVVLGSGTEAFFGQGTRLTVV.

V and J are TRBV28 and TRBJ1-2, with 11 bases that match TRBD1. Unmatched junction bases numbered 5, after V lost 5 bases and J lost 0 bases. This CDR3 spans 16 amino acids. Germline CDR1 and CDR2: MDHEN and SYDVKM. CDR3 DNA sequence: TGTGCCAGCAGTCGGGACAGGGGGTTAGCTAACTATGGCTACACCTTC. This translates into CASSRDRGLANYGYTF.

This clone showed up just once. This chain joins TRBV28 and TRBJ1-1; D gene uncertain. V was trimmed by 6 bases and J by 7 bases, leaving 12 bases between them. This CDR3 comprises 12 residues. In germline, CDR1 is MDHEN, CDR2 SYDVKM. CDR3 nucleotide sequence: TGTGCCAGCAGCTCATACGAGGGTGAAGCTTTCTTT. This sequence encodes CASSSYEGEAFF.

This chain links TRBV28 with TRBJ2-5, with a weak D call TRBD1 (6 bases). Germline V gene lookup returns CDR1 MDHEN and CDR2 SYDVKM. The CDR3 loop spans 14 amino acids. V dropped 9 bases and J dropped 1 base, with 15 bases sitting between them. Written as DNA, the CDR3 is TGTGCCAGTTCTTCAGGACAGTTCCAAGAGACCCAGTACTTC. Its translation: CASSSGQFQETQYF.